This section outlines one T cell receptor beta chain sequence together with its context. The sample originates from a study of Ad26.COV2.S vaccination and SARS-CoV-2 variants. V lost 4 bases to trimming and J lost 4 bases, with 15 bases between them. The CDR3 loop spans 16 amino acids. Germline CDR1 reads SGHNT; CDR2 reads YYREEE (reference sequence). As to treatment: about 20 received Ad26.COV2.S at low or high dose, single or two shots; a few received placebo; per-sample allocation not given. All samples were drawn on day 63, counting from the first vaccine or placebo injection. Generated by immunoSEQ multiplex PCR, the TCRdb table keeps only in-frame clones and is missing some. The data hold 500,000 or so clones, with roughly 87% observed a single time.

The specimen comprised peripheral blood, sampled in a trial of Ad26.COV2.S vaccine versus placebo. The receptor's source is a person between 18 and 59 years old who received the Ad26.COV2.S COVID-19 vaccine or a placebo. This chain uses TRBV5-4 with TRBJ2-6; the D is unclear. The CDR3 protein is CASSRPPLSGANVLTF. The CDR3 region has the DNA TGTGCCAGCAGCCGGCCGCCGTTAAGCGGGGCCAACGTCCTGACTTTC.